Listed here is a single T cell receptor beta chain. Its antigen remains unidentified. Per-base qualities were not stored, and no clone one base away is much larger. The sample is drawn from a study of blood T cell repertoires in COVID-19 (dated by TCRdb to the early 2020s). The study in broad terms: Collaborator samples came from the United States, Italy and Spain and covered acute and convalescent phases of COVID-19. The material from the prospective study consisted of cDNA or gDNA derived from T cells, B-cell-depleted T cells, or PBMCs. Deeply sampled blood TCRbeta repertoires from subjects exposed to, actively infected with, or recovered from COVID-19 were included in the dataset. The repertoires were made available in a free public database intended to serve as a resource for research on the immune response to SARS-CoV-2. Samples were obtained from the ongoing ImmuneRACE study (first 160 participants) and from roughly 1,300 subjects provided by 6 global collaborators. The sample metadata nearly always contained a de-identified subject ID, COVID-19 status, age in years and sex. HLA class I and class II types, where available, came from metadata supplied by the sample provider rather than from assay-based typing.

From the germline V gene, CDR1 is SGHTA and CDR2 is FQGTGA. V is shortened by 5 bases, J by 7 bases, and the region joining them spans 8 bases. The CDR3 spans 12 residues, from the cysteine through the phenylalanine. Left in the record is the CDR3 DNA by itself, 36 bases read in frame from the first base. Each collaborating institution followed its own protocols to collect whole blood in K2EDTA tubes. For TCRbeta analysis, collaborators shipped samples as frozen whole blood, isolated PBMCs, or DNA extracted from either of those sample types. Study-wide conclusions, independent of this receptor: Clinical and demographic metadata were provided uncurated, with the amount varying by source and participant.

TCRbeta CDR3 regions were amplified from genomic DNA using the immunoSEQ Assay, a bias-controlled multiplex PCR. Per the authors' processing: Nucleated cell counts per sample were estimated from amplification of reference gene primers within the assay. Sequence reads were collapsed and filtered to measure the absolute abundance of every unique TCRbeta CDR3 rearrangement. For each sample, productive Simpson clonality was calculated by taking the square root of Simpson's diversity index across productive rearrangements. TCRdb provides this immuneACCESS table in a form limited to in-frame rearrangements. Some clones are lacking; in checked studies, under half of them reflect an unresolved V gene, and why the rest are absent is not known. The D gene and trimming were derived from the DNA, and the V and J assignments and clone size from that table. Here the sample has roughly 200,000 clones; 76% occur a single time. The top ten clones comprise around 8.1% of the sample.

The sequenced sample consisted of peripheral blood. The clonotype comes from a woman aged 50 to 60 with active or convalescent COVID-19. This sequence uses TRBV7-3 and TRBJ2-2; too little of a D gene remains to name it. The CDR3 protein: CASSPPDGELFF. The nucleotide sequence is given as TGTGCCAGCAGCCCGCCAGACGGGGAGCTGTTTTTT.